This TCR beta chain was captured in a study of human T cells and chemical hapten exposure (dated by TCRdb to 2020 to 2023). Regarding the study in general: Libraries were pooled for sequencing, and variation in per-sample TCR yields was attributed mainly to small differences in library volumes within the pool. For every blood RNA sample, sequencing covered both the TCR alpha and TCR beta chains. Peripheral blood TCR repertoire changes were tracked in vivo in alopecia patients during primary and secondary sensitization to the hapten diphenylcyclopropenone (DPC).

Libraries were constructed by 5' RACE. Sequencing was performed on an Illumina MiSeq. During library preparation, unique molecular identifiers were attached to individual cDNA molecules so that TCRs could be counted quantitatively and reproducibly. Per the source publication's procedure: A median of approximately 96,000 TCRs per sample was observed, with a range of about 20,000 to 690,600. The Decombinator software suite was used to annotate the V, J and CDR3 of the TCR reads. For the PS versus PT1 abundance plots, all samples were subsampled to the same number of TCRs (28,000). TCRs were defined as expanded if absent before sensitization and observed at least eight times at the 2-week time point. TCRdb cleaned the public reads at Q25 with fastp, built clones with MiXCR and kept in-frame beta chains. CDR3 protein sequences are deduplicated, and each keeps its most common genes and DNA. The authors' filters were not applied to this entry. This sample comprises some 150,000 distinct CDR3 sequences, around 4% of them detected only once. Together, the top ten hold over 1.3% of the sample.

This clonotype was recorded many times. This clone's antigen is unknown. No base qualities exist here, and no much larger clone lies one base off it. Reading the germline V gene gives CDR1 KGHSY and CDR2 FQNENV. Spanning cysteine to phenylalanine, the CDR3 consists of 13 amino acids. Only CDR3 DNA is held: 39 bases, read in frame from base 1. V lost 4 bases and J lost 5 bases, and the count of bases not matched to a germline gene is 4. Total RNA was extracted from unfractionated whole blood collected in Tempus Blood RNA tubes. About five healthy volunteers were used as TCR sequencing controls and were bled at day 0, 2 weeks and 6 weeks. The full study reports these points: No change with DPC sensitization was found in the number of TCRs above 1 in 1000 frequency, and no evidence of global repertoire structure alterations was found. After repeated subsampling, changes were observed in the strength of the expansion versus patch-test correlation and in the threshold at which the correlation became significant.

The chain is assembled from TRBV16 and TRBJ1-1; 7 junctional bases match TRBD1. The TCR sequence derives from a female donor in good health. At the DNA level, the sequence is TGTGCCAGCAGCCCTACAGGGGTAACTGAAGCTTTCTTT. The translation is CASSPTGVTEAFF.